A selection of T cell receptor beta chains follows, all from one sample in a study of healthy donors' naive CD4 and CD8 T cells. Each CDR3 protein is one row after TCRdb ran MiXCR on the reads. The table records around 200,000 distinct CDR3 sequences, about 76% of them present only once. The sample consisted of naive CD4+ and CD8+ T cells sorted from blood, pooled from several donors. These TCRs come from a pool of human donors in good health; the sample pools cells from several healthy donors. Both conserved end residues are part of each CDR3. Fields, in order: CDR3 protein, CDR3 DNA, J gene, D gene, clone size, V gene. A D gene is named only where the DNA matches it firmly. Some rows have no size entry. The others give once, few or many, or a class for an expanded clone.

CDR3: CASSGEQVFDEAFF; DNA: TGTGCCAGCAGCGGCGAACAGGTTTTCGATGAAGCTTTCTTT; J: TRBJ1-1; D: .; size: .; V: TRBV5-6
CDR3: CASSSGTSLSEQYF; DNA: TGTGCCAGCAGCTCCGGGACTAGTCTCAGCGAGCAGTACTTC; J: TRBJ2-7; D: TRBD2; size: once; V: TRBV13
CDR3: CATSGMYGGAGEETQYF; DNA: TGTGCCACCAGCGGAATGTATGGAGGAGCGGGAGAAGAGACCCAGTACTTC; J: TRBJ2-5; D: TRBD2; size: .; V: TRBV15
CDR3: CASSLGDLGQVINNYGYTF; DNA: TGTGCCAGCAGCTTAGGAGACCTGGGACAGGTCATCAACAACTATGGCTACACCTTC; J: TRBJ1-2; D: TRBD1; size: .; V: TRBV7-8
CDR3: CASSMSGSGTGELFF; DNA: TGTGCCAGCAGTATGAGCGGGAGTGGTACCGGGGAGCTGTTTTTT; J: TRBJ2-2; D: TRBD2; size: few; V: TRBV7-9
CDR3: CASSLTGVQETQYF; DNA: TGTGCCAGCAGCCTAACAGGGGTCCAAGAGACCCAGTACTTC; J: TRBJ2-5; D: TRBD1; size: .; V: TRBV5-6
CDR3: CASRPPTLAGVNEQFF; DNA: TGTGCCAGCAGACCACCGACTCTAGCGGGAGTAAATGAGCAGTTCTTC; J: TRBJ2-1; D: TRBD2; size: .; V: TRBV6-5
CDR3: CASSYFGQPQHF; DNA: TGTGCCAGCAGTTACTTTGGCCAGCCCCAGCATTTT; J: TRBJ1-5; D: .; size: .; V: TRBV6-5
CDR3: CSVSQRVGHNEQFF; DNA: TGCAGCGTTAGCCAAAGAGTGGGGCACAATGAGCAGTTCTTC; J: TRBJ2-1; D: .; size: .; V: TRBV29-1
CDR3: CASSLDGTIQETQYF; DNA: TGTGCCAGCAGCTTGGACGGGACGATCCAAGAGACCCAGTACTTC; J: TRBJ2-5; D: .; size: .; V: TRBV5-6
CDR3: CSAPPGGLDTDTQYF; DNA: TGCAGTGCTCCGCCCGGGGGTCTAGACACAGATACGCAGTATTTT; J: TRBJ2-3; D: .; size: .; V: TRBV20-1
CDR3: CSASHPVNTEAFF; DNA: TGCAGTGCTAGCCACCCGGTGAACACTGAAGCTTTCTTT; J: TRBJ1-1; D: .; size: once; V: TRBV20-1
CDR3: CASSRLQGWGNEQYF; DNA: TGTGCCAGCAGCAGATTACAGGGTTGGGGAAACGAGCAGTACTTC; J: TRBJ2-7; D: .; size: few; V: TRBV7-8
CDR3: CSVVAGGLDTQYF; DNA: TGCAGCGTGGTAGCGGGAGGATTAGATACGCAGTATTTT; J: TRBJ2-3; D: TRBD2; size: .; V: TRBV29-1
CDR3: CASSQGTPDYSGNTIYF; DNA: TGCGCCAGCAGCCAAGGCACACCGGACTACTCTGGAAACACCATATATTTT; J: TRBJ1-3; D: .; size: .; V: TRBV4-3
CDR3: CASSPWVAGEGLQFF; DNA: TGTGCCAGCTCACCATGGGTAGCGGGAGAAGGCTTGCAGTTCTTC; J: TRBJ2-1; D: TRBD2; size: few; V: TRBV18
CDR3: CASSLTLDRGYEQYF; DNA: TGTGCCAGCAGTTTAACCCTTGACAGGGGCTACGAGCAGTACTTC; J: TRBJ2-7; D: TRBD1; size: .; V: TRBV27
CDR3: CASSIAGMDETQYF; DNA: TGTGCCAGTAGTATAGCGGGGATGGACGAGACCCAGTACTTC; J: TRBJ2-5; D: .; size: .; V: TRBV19
CDR3: CASRPGSLSAEAFF; DNA: TGTGCCAGCAGGCCCGGGTCCTTATCTGCTGAAGCTTTCTTT; J: TRBJ1-1; D: .; size: .; V: TRBV6-5
CDR3: CASSLGTLYQETQYF; DNA: TGTGCCAGCAGTTTGGGCACGTTGTACCAAGAGACCCAGTACTTC; J: TRBJ2-5; D: .; size: .; V: TRBV27
CDR3: CSVLRVDYGYTF; DNA: TGCAGCGTTCTGAGGGTGGACTATGGCTACACCTTC; J: TRBJ1-2; D: .; size: .; V: TRBV29-1
CDR3: CASSESARVSEQFF; DNA: TGTGCCAGTAGCGAGTCAGCCAGGGTCAGTGAGCAGTTCTTC; J: TRBJ2-1; D: .; size: .; V: TRBV19
CDR3: CATSISSGVTDTQYF; DNA: TGTGCCACCAGCATATCTAGCGGAGTCACAGATACGCAGTATTTT; J: TRBJ2-3; D: TRBD2; size: few; V: TRBV15
CDR3: CSVGTGGENTF; DNA: TGCAGCGTGGGGACAGGTGGAGAAAACACCTTC; J: TRBJ1-2; D: TRBD1; size: .; V: TRBV29-1
CDR3: CASSISGGTLNTEAFF; DNA: TGTGCCAGTAGTATAAGTGGTGGTACTTTGAACACTGAAGCTTTCTTT; J: TRBJ1-1; D: .; size: .; V: TRBV19
CDR3: CASSEVAGELFF; DNA: TGTGCCAGCAGTGAGGTGGCCGGGGAGCTGTTTTTT; J: TRBJ2-2; D: .; size: .; V: TRBV2
CDR3: CSASWRSYEQYF; DNA: TGCAGTGCCTCTTGGCGGAGTTACGAGCAGTACTTC; J: TRBJ2-7; D: .; size: .; V: TRBV20-1
CDR3: CAGRDSSYEQYF; DNA: TGTGCCGGGAGGGACAGCTCCTACGAGCAGTACTTC; J: TRBJ2-7; D: .; size: once; V: TRBV2
CDR3: CATSRETSRADNEQFF; DNA: TGTGCCACCAGCAGAGAGACCAGCAGGGCCGACAATGAGCAGTTCTTC; J: TRBJ2-1; D: .; size: .; V: TRBV15
CDR3: CASSLPGLAGGPRADTQYF; DNA: TGTGCCAGCAGCTTGCCGGGGCTAGCGGGGGGACCACGGGCAGATACGCAGTATTTT; J: TRBJ2-3; D: TRBD2; size: .; V: TRBV5-4
CDR3: CASSIMGRGNTEAFF; DNA: TGTGCCAGTAGTATTATGGGCCGGGGGAACACTGAAGCTTTCTTT; J: TRBJ1-1; D: .; size: .; V: TRBV19
CDR3: CASSAEVREQYF; DNA: TGCGCCAGCAGCGCAGAGGTCAGAGAGCAGTACTTC; J: TRBJ2-7; D: .; size: .; V: TRBV5-1
CDR3: CASSQGVQRLNTEAFF; DNA: TGCGCCAGCAGCCAAGGGGTTCAGCGCCTGAACACTGAAGCTTTCTTT; J: TRBJ1-1; D: .; size: .; V: TRBV4-3
CDR3: CASSFWDRIYEQYF; DNA: TGTGCCAGCAGTTTCTGGGACAGGATATACGAGCAGTACTTC; J: TRBJ2-7; D: TRBD1; size: few; V: TRBV12-3/TRBV12-4
CDR3: CASSKTDSSSYEQYF; DNA: TGTGCCAGCAGCAAAACAGATTCCTCCTCCTACGAGCAGTACTTC; J: TRBJ2-7; D: .; size: .; V: TRBV7-8
CDR3: CASRRTQGDSNQPQHF; DNA: TGTGCCAGCAGAAGAACACAGGGTGATAGCAATCAGCCCCAGCATTTT; J: TRBJ1-5; D: .; size: .; V: TRBV6-5
CDR3: CASSEALAGVETQYF; DNA: TGTGCCAGCAGTGAAGCCCTAGCGGGAGTGGAGACCCAGTACTTC; J: TRBJ2-5; D: TRBD2; size: .; V: TRBV2
CDR3: CASIPPIGNTIYF; DNA: TGTGCCAGCATCCCGCCTATAGGAAACACCATATATTTT; J: TRBJ1-3; D: .; size: few; V: TRBV6-5
CDR3: CSVLSRANVLTF; DNA: TGCAGCGTTCTGTCGAGGGCCAACGTCCTGACTTTC; J: TRBJ2-6; D: .; size: .; V: TRBV29-1
CDR3: CASSVGTGAYNEQFF; DNA: TGTGCCAGCAGTGTCGGGACAGGGGCCTACAATGAGCAGTTCTTC; J: TRBJ2-1; D: TRBD1; size: once; V: TRBV2
CDR3: CASSPLSGSYNEQFF; DNA: TGTGCCAGCAGCCCTCTTAGCGGGAGCTACAATGAGCAGTTCTTC; J: TRBJ2-1; D: TRBD2; size: .; V: TRBV11-2
CDR3: CSVPLAATDTQYF; DNA: TGCAGCGTTCCCCTAGCGGCCACAGATACGCAGTATTTT; J: TRBJ2-3; D: TRBD2; size: few; V: TRBV29-1
CDR3: CSVEGLTEAFF; DNA: TGCAGCGTTGAAGGGCTCACTGAAGCTTTCTTT; J: TRBJ1-1; D: .; size: .; V: TRBV29-1
CDR3: CASSYEGWNSPLHF; DNA: TGTGCCAGCAGTTATGAAGGCTGGAATTCACCCCTCCACTTT; J: TRBJ1-6; D: .; size: .; V: TRBV6-5